This is a list of T cell receptor beta chains from one sample in a study of cytomegalovirus exposure and HLA in healthy donors. Repertoires were generated with immunoSEQ multiplex PCR, while TCRdb's copy carries only in-frame clones and drops some. The data contain 140,000 or so clones, less than 10% of them singletons. The source material was PBMCs. The receptor source for this set is a male donor in good health and CMV-seronegative. Both conserved end residues are part of each CDR3. A clone size is listed for some rows: how often the clone was seen (once, few, many), or a class if it is expanded.

TRBV4-3,few,CASSSDRDSSYEQYF
TRBV11-2,.,CASSLDRGGFYYGYTF
TRBV7-7,few,CASSLDLGSEAFF
TRBV5-6,.,CASSWTGGGAEAFF
TRBV10-3,few,CAISESSPGYGYTF
TRBV6-5,few,CASSYGPGDGYTF
TRBV11-2,.,CASSLDRRSAGGYEQYF
TRBV30,.,CAWSVQNNQPQHF
TRBV29-1,few,CSVDTGERAYNEQFF
TRBV7-9,.,CASSKWGQGASGANVLTF
TRBV5-4,.,CASSFFVTGGDEAFF
TRBV7-2,.,CASSSDRGGEQYF
TRBV13,few,CASSFEAGDSYNEQFF
TRBV28,few,CASRGDRVSGEAFF
TRBV28,few,CASTPAGGYGYTF
TRBV4-3,few,CASSQQDRGIGETQYF
TRBV28,few,CASSLQGLYGYTF
TRBV7-3,.,CASSFGPKGTSTDTQYF
TRBV15,.,CATSRDLSAGALKEQFF
TRBV4-1,once,CASSLQPGDSYEQYF
TRBV7-8,.,CASSLETGLNEKLFF
TRBV7-9,.,CASSLGRPGQGRYEQYF
TRBV7-9,few,CASSPSDSANEKLFF
TRBV19,few,CASRGDYGYTF
TRBV19,.,CASSIPGTPYEQYF
TRBV19,.,CAIETVQGASWYGYTF
TRBV19,few,CASSHDRGDTDTQYF
TRBV28,.,CASSPLHGYTF
TRBV7-9,.,CASSRLGLADHNEQFF
TRBV7-2,.,CASSFIGDQPQHF
TRBV5-1,.,CASSVTGLNTEAFF
TRBV11-2,few,CASSLSSRTGIFHEQYF
TRBV7-2,.,CASSMGQSYEQYF
TRBV7-3,few,CASSLGGQGNTGELFF
TRBV4-3,few,CASSGTGTDTQYF
TRBV4-3,.,CASSRQGWMVTEAFF
TRBV4-3,.,CASSQGLAMSYEQYF
TRBV5-6,few,CASSRRDTNQPQHF